This T cell receptor (beta chain) was recovered during a study of blood T cell repertoires in COVID-19. Study as a whole: COVID-19 samples from acute and convalescent phases originated in the United States, Italy and Spain. In each case, the material was cDNA or gDNA derived from T cells, B-cell-depleted T cells, or PBMCs.

TCRdb's copy holds only in-frame clones and misses some; the assay was immunoSEQ multiplex PCR. The data show 350,000 to 450,000 clones, around four fifths seen once. CDR1 SGHNT and CDR2 YENEEA come from the germline V gene. The V end lost 5 bases, the J end lost 0 bases, and 13 bases lay between the germline ends. The CDR3 has 16 residues. Individuals drawn from about two dozen US areas were roughly 18 to 100 years old. Recovery meant two consecutive negative NP/OP PCR tests, professional clearance, or resolved symptoms. The genes are TRBV11-3 and TRBJ2-2; tentatively, D is TRBD1 (6 bases). Sequenced: PBMCs or T cells enriched from blood (not recorded which). This sequence was found in a woman in her forties or fifties who had recovered from COVID-19. DNA of the CDR3: TGTGCCAGCAGCCGAAGGGACACGGCGAACACCGGGGAGCTGTTTTTT. This codes for CASSRRDTANTGELFF.